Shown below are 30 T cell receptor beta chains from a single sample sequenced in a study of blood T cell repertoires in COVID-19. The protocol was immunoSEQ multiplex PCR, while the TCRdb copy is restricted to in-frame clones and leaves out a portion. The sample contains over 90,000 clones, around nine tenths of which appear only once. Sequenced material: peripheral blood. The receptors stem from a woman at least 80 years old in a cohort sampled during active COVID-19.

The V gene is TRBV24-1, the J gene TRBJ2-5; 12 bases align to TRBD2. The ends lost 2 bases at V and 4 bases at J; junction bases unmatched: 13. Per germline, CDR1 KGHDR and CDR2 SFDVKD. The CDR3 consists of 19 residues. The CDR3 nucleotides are TGTGCCACCAGTGATTCCCGCTGGGCTAGCGGGAGGGCAAGAGAGACCCAGTACTTC. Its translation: CATSDSRWASGRARETQYF.

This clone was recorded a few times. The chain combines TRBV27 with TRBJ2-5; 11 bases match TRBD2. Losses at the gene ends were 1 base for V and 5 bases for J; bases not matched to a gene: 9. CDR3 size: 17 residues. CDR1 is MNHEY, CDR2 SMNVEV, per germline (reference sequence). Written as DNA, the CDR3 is TGTGCCAGCAGTTTATTCTCCGCCACTAGCGGGAGTGAGACCCAGTACTTC. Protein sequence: CASSLFSATSGSETQYF.

The CDR3 is CAISAGGEQYF. The CDR3 nucleotides read TGTGCCATCAGTGCCGGTGGCGAGCAGTACTTC. The V and J genes are TRBV10-3 and TRBJ2-7; D call uncertain. The CDR3 totals 11 residues. CDR1 and CDR2 from the germline V gene are ENHRY and SYGVKD. V lost 4 bases and J lost 6, with 7 bases in between.

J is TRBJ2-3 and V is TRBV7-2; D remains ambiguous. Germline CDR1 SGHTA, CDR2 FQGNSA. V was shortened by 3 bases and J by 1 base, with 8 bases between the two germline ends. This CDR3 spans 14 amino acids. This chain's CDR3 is CASSLSSGTDTQYF. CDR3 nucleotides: TGTGCCAGCAGCTTGAGTTCGGGCACAGATACGCAGTATTTT.

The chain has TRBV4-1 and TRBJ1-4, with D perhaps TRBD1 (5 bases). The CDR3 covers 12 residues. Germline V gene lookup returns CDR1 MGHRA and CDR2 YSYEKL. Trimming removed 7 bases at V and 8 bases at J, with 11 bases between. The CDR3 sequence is CASNTGREKLFF. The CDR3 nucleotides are TGCGCCAGCAACACAGGTCGGGAAAAACTGTTTTTT.

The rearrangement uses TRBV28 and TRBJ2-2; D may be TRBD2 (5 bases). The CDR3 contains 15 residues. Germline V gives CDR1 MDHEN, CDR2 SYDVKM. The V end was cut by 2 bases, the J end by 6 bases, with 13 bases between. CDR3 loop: CASSLLEDGAGELFF. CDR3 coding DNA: TGTGCCAGCAGTTTACTAGAGGACGGGGCCGGGGAGCTGTTTTTT.

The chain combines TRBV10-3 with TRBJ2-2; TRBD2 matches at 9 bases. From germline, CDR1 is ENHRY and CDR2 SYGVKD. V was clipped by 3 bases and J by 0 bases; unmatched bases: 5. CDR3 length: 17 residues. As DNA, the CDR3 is TGTGCCATCAGTGACCGTAGCGGGGGTGCGAACACCGGGGAGCTGTTTTTT. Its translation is CAISDRSGGANTGELFF.

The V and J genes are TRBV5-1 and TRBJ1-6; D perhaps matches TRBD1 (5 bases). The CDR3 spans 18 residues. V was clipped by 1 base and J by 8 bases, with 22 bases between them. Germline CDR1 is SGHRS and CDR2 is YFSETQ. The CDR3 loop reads CASSLIGSKGRRDSPLHF. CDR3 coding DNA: TGCGCCAGCAGCTTGATCGGGTCAAAGGGGCGCCGGGATTCACCCCTCCACTTT.

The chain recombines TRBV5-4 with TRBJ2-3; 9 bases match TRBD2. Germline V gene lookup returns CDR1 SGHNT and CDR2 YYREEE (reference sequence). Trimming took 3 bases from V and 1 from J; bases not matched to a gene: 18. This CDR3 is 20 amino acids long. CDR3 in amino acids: CASSSGGGSGRLTGTDTQYF. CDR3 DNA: TGTGCCAGCAGCTCCGGGGGAGGGAGCGGGAGGTTAACAGGCACAGATACGCAGTATTTT.

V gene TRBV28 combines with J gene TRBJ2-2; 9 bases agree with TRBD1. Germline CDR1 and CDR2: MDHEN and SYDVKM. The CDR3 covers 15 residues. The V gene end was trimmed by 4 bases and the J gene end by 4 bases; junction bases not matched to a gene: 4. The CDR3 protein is CASSYRDRVTGELFF. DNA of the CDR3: TGTGCCAGCAGTTACAGGGACAGGGTCACCGGGGAGCTGTTTTTT.

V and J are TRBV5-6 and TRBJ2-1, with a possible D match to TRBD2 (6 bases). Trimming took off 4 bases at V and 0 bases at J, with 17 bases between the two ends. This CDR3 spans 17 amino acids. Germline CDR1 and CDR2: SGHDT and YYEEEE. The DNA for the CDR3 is TGTGCCAGCAGCGGCGCGGGGAGCGCCCCCTCCTACAATGAGCAGTTCTTC. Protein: CASSGAGSAPSYNEQFF.

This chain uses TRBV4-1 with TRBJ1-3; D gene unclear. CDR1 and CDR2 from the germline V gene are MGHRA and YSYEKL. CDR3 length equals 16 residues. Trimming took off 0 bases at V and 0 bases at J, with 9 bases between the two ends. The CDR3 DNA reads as TGCGCCAGCAGCCAAGAGGAGCTACGCTCTGGAAACACCATATATTTT. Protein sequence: CASSQEELRSGNTIYF.

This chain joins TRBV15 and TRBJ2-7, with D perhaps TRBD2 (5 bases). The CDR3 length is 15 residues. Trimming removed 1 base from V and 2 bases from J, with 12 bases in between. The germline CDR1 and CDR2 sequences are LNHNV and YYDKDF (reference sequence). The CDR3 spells CATSRVDGGPYEQYF. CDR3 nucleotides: TGTGCCACCAGCAGAGTTGATGGAGGCCCCTACGAGCAGTACTTC.

The CDR3 region is CASSSRDRGNTIYF. The DNA for the CDR3 is TGTGCCAGCAGTTCCCGGGACAGGGGGAACACCATATATTTT. This chain connects TRBV5-4 to TRBJ1-3, with 11 bases identical to TRBD1. CDR1 and CDR2 (germline): SGHNT, YYREEE (reference sequence). The CDR3 totals 14 residues. V shed 5 bases and J 7 bases; nucleotides not matched to a gene: 5.

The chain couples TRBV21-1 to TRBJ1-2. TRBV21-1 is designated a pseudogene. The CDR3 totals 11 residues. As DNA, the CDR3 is TGTGCCAGCAGAATAATCTATGGCTACACCTTC. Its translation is CASRIIYGYTF.

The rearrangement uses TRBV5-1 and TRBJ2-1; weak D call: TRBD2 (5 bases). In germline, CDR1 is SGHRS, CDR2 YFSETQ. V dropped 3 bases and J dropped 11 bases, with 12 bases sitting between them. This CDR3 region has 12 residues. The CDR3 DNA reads TGCGCCAGCAGCTCGGGGATGGACCAGCAGTTCTTC. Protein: CASSSGMDQQFF.

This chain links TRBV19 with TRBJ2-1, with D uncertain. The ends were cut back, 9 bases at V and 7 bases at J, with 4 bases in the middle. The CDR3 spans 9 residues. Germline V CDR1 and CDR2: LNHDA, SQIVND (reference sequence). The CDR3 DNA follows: TGTGCCAGGGAGAATGAGCAGTTCTTC. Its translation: CARENEQFF.

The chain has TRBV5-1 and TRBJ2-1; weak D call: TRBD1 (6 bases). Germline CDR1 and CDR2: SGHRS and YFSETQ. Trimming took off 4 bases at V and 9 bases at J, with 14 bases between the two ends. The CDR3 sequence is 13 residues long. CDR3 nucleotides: TGCGCCAGCAGCCCCCCGGACAGCAGTGAGCAGTTCTTC. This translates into CASSPPDSSEQFF.

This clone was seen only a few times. As DNA, the CDR3 is TGCAGTGCTAGTCTAGAACGGACTAACTATGGCTACACCTTC. It codes for CSASLERTNYGYTF. The gene calls are TRBV20-1 and TRBJ1-2; no reliable D call. Germline V gene sequence: CDR1 DFQATT, CDR2 SNEGSKA (reference sequence). This CDR3 region has 14 residues. The V end lost 3 bases, the J end lost 0 bases, and 11 bases lay between the germline ends.

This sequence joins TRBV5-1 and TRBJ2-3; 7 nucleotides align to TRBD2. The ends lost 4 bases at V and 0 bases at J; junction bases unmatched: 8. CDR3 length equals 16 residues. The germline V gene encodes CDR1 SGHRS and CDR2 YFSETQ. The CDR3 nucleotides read TGCGCCAGCAGCCCGGTGGGGGGGACTAGCACAGATACGCAGTATTTT. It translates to CASSPVGGTSTDTQYF.

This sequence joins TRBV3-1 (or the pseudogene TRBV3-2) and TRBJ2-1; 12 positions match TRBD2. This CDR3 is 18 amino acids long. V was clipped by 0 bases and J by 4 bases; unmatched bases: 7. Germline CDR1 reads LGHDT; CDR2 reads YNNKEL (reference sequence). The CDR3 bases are TGTGCCAGCAGCCAAGACGGACTAGCGGGACGAGGGTACAATGAGCAGTTCTTC. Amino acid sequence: CASSQDGLAGRGYNEQFF.

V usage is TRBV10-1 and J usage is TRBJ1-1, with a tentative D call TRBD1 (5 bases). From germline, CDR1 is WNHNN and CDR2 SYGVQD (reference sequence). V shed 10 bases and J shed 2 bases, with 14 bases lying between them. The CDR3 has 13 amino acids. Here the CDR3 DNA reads TGCGCCACCCAGGGATTATTTAACACTGAAGCTTTCTTT. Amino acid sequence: CATQGLFNTEAFF.

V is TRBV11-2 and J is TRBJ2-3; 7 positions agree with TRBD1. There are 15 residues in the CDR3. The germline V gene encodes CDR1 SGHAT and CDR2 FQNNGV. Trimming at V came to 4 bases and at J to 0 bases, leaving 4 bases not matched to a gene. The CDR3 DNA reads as TGTGCCAGCAGCTCACAGGGGCCTAGCACAGATACGCAGTATTTT. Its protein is CASSSQGPSTDTQYF.

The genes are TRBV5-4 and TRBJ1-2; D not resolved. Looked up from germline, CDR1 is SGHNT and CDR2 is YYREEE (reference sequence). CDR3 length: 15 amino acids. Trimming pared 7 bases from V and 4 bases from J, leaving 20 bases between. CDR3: CASWPCVPGTYGYTF. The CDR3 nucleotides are TGTGCCAGCTGGCCCTGCGTACCAGGAACCTATGGCTACACCTTC.

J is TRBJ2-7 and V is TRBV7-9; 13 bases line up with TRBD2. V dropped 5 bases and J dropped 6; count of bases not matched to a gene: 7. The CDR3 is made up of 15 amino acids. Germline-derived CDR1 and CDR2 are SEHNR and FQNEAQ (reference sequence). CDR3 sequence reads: CASSITSGRVAEQYF. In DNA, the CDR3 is TGTGCCAGCAGCATTACTAGCGGGAGGGTCGCCGAGCAGTACTTC.

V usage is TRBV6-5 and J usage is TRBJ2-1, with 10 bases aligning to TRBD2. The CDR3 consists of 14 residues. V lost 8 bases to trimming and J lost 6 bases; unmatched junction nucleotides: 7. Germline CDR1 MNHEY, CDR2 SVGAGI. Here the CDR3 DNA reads TGTGCCAGCCATGCGGGACTAGCGCTCAATGAGCAGTTCTTC. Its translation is CASHAGLALNEQFF.

CDR3 region: CASSLSELQGRTDTQYF. DNA for the CDR3: TGTGCCAGCTCGCTCAGCGAACTACAGGGTCGAACAGATACGCAGTATTTT. The rearrangement uses TRBV18 and TRBJ2-3, with D possibly matching TRBD1 (6 bases). This CDR3 has 17 residues. The V gene's germline CDR1 is KGHSH and CDR2 LQKENI. With 6 bases removed from V and 3 bases from J, the gap between germline ends came to 22 bases.

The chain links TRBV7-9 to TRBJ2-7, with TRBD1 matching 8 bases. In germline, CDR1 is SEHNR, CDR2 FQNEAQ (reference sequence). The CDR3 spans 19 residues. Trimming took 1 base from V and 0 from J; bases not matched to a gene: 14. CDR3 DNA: TGTGCCAGCAGCTTAGTTCGGTGGACAGGGCCCTCACCCTCCTACGAGCAGTACTTC. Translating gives CASSLVRWTGPSPSYEQYF.

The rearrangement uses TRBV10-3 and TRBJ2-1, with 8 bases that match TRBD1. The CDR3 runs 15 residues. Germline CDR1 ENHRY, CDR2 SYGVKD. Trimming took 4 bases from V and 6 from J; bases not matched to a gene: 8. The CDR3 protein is CAISVGQGAVNEQFF. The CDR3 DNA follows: TGTGCCATCAGTGTGGGGCAGGGGGCGGTCAATGAGCAGTTCTTC.

The CDR3 DNA follows: TGTGCCAGCAGCCCCGGCAGGGCTGGAAACACCATATATTTT. It encodes CASSPGRAGNTIYF. V and J are TRBV7-9 and TRBJ1-3; a possible D gene is TRBD1 (5 bases). There are 14 residues in the CDR3. Germline CDR1 and CDR2: SEHNR and FQNEAQ (reference sequence). V lost 5 bases and J 2 bases, leaving 10 bases between the germline ends.